This section outlines one T cell receptor (beta chain) sequence together with its context. Its antigen is still unknown. The repertoire was sequenced with immunoSEQ multiplex PCR; TCRdb's copy has only in-frame clones and lacks some. The sample gives about 24,000 clones, roughly 66% of which show up once; more than 15% is in the top ten. This sample was taken from a study of OX40 agonist ivuxolimab in advanced cancers. Study-level information: Three partial responders included one hepatocellular carcinoma patient and two cutaneous melanoma patients.

Blood draws occurred at baseline, cycle 4 day 1, and cycle 7 day 1. Study outcomes and limitations: Researchers did not determine the expanded peripheral T cells' antigen specificity. At doses 0.1 to 3.0 mg/kg, CD4+ and CD8+ clones expanded.

This CDR3 is built from 15 residues. Germline V CDR1 and CDR2: KGHSH, LQKENI. The junction had 8 bases not matched to a gene; V was cut back by 6 bases and J by 4 bases. Sequences were derived from CD4+ or CD8+ T cells sorted from blood, sampled in a trial of the OX40 agonist ivuxolimab. The V and J genes are TRBV18 and TRBJ2-2; 7 bases agree with TRBD1. This clonotype was sampled from an adult with an advanced solid tumor such as melanoma, head and neck, liver or kidney cancer. The CDR3 region is CASSPGTAITGELFF. CDR3 in DNA: TGTGCCAGCTCCCCCGGGACAGCAATCACCGGGGAGCTGTTTTTT. Variable domain in full (rest from reference TRBV18 and TRBJ2-2): NAGVMQNPRHLVRRRGQEARLRCSPMKGHSHVYWYRQLPEEGLKFMVYLQKENIIDESGMPKERFSAEFPKEGPSILRIQQVVRGDSAAYFCASSPGTAITGELFFGEGSRLTVL.